There are a few counts of the clone carrying this T cell receptor (beta chain). The sample originates from a study of response to subunit inactivated influenza vaccine. TCRdb itself ran the RT-PCR reads through MiXCR, one entry per CDR3 protein. The sample includes more than 550,000 distinct CDR3 sequences, approximately 10% seen only once; the top ten take roughly 9.6%. This sample was also put to use in a study of T cells expressing NK-cell markers. That source adds: 5'RACE template switching built TCR beta cDNA with unique molecular identifiers. According to the study, TCR beta repertoires originated from sorted CD3+CD56+NKG2C+, CD3+CD56+NKG2C- and CD3+CD56-NKG2C+ T cells. Eight donors were sequenced, of whom seven were HCMV-seropositive, while the remaining one was HCMV-seronegative. Expanded clones of NKG2C+ T cells had an unclear HCMV specificity.

This specimen was PBMCs from blood, taken on the day of vaccination. The receptor's source is a man aged 50 or older who received an inactivated influenza vaccine.

CDR3 bases: TGCGCCAGCAGCCAGGGGCTAGCGATAACCTACAATGAGCAGTTCTTC. Translated: CASSQGLAITYNEQFF. This chain joins TRBV4-1 and TRBJ2-1; D may be TRBD2 (6 bases). This CDR3 contains 16 residues. Germline assignment: CDR1 MGHRA and CDR2 YSYEKL. Between the trimmed V and J ends, which lost 3 bases and 2 bases, there was a span of 14 bases.